This TCR beta chain was sequenced for a study of molecular identifiers for immune sequencing clone quantification. Overall study results and limits: The share of molecules held by clones above 20 RNA copies was over 98% in effector cells and under 1% in naive cells.

For bulk TCR libraries, previously described methods and listed TCR primers were used. One entry per CDR3 protein results from TCRdb running MiXCR on the PCR reads. The sample comprises some 100,000 distinct CDR3 sequences, roughly 34% of which are singletons, and around 4.2% rests with the top ten. This clonotype has more than one count but fewer than ten. Its antigen is not known. The CDR3 covers 13 residues. V lost 1 base to trimming and J lost 9 bases, with 10 bases between them. Germline CDR1 and CDR2: SGHVS and FNYEAQ. The receptor was isolated from a human donor in good health. Some libraries in this study had Jurkat cell RNA spiked in. The chain carries TRBV7-6 and TRBJ2-1, with a weak D call TRBD2 (5 bases). Sequencing used naive CD8+ T cells from blood, with Jurkat cell RNA spiked in. Subset: FACS-sorted CD8+CD4-CCR7+CD45RA+ naive T cells. The CDR3 nucleotides are TGTGCCAGCAGCTTAGGCGATAGCGTTGAGCAGTTCTTC. Translated, it gives CASSLGDSVEQFF.